A single sample gave rise to the 27 T cell receptor beta chains below, sequenced in a study. TCRdb re-analysed the 5' RACE reads in MiXCR, keeping a single row per CDR3 protein. Among roughly 50,000 distinct CDR3 sequences listed, 15% to 20% were seen once. The sample consisted of naive CD4+ T cells sorted from blood. The subset: naive CD4+ T cells, CD4+CD45RA+CD25-. All receptors come from a female donor with breast cancer.

This clonotype was detected ten times or more. The CDR3 region has the DNA TGTGCCAGCAGCTTAAAGTTGAACACTGAAGCTTTCTTT. It translates to CASSLKLNTEAFF. V gene TRBV5-6 combines with J gene TRBJ1-1; D is ambiguous. With 2 bases removed from V and 0 bases from J, the gap between germline ends came to 5 bases. In germline, CDR1 is SGHDT, CDR2 YYEEEE. This CDR3 is built from 13 residues.

This clonotype was seen repeatedly, ten times or more. This chain uses TRBV6-5 with TRBJ1-1; no reliable D call. CDR1 and CDR2 (germline): MNHEY, SVGAGI. The V end lost 6 bases, the J end lost 1 base, and 15 bases lay between the germline ends. There are 15 residues in the CDR3. The chain's CDR3 is CASSRWGLTNTEAFF. DNA of the CDR3: TGTGCCAGCAGCCGTTGGGGATTAACGAACACTGAAGCTTTCTTT.

This clonotype was detected a few times. The chain is built from TRBV27 and TRBJ2-2; 7 nucleotides line up with TRBD1. Looked up from germline, CDR1 is MNHEY and CDR2 is SMNVEV (reference sequence). The CDR3 has 14 amino acids. Germline trimming cut 4 bases from V and 4 bases from J; bases unmatched to any gene: 3. The chain's CDR3 is CASSSGQPTGELFF. The CDR3 DNA follows: TGTGCCAGCAGTTCGGGACAGCCCACCGGGGAGCTGTTTTTT.

In the case of this clonotype: Mismatch with germline at one junction end may stem from a read error. The chain recombines TRBV12-3 or TRBV12-4 with TRBJ1-6, with D unresolved. This CDR3 contains 13 residues. This CDR3 is CAGSFSEDSPLHF. The CDR3 DNA sequence: TGTGCCGGCAGTTTTTCCGAGGATTCACCCCTCCACTTT.

The J gene is TRBJ2-7, the V gene TRBV3-1, with 10 bases identical to TRBD2. The CDR3 contains 16 residues. Looked up from germline, CDR1 is LGHDT and CDR2 is YNNKEL (reference sequence). V lost 1 base and J lost 2; bases outside the gene matches: 5. The CDR3 bases are TGTGCCAGCAGCCAAGGCTTTAGCGGGAGGCCCTACGAGCAGTACTTC. Translation gives CASSQGFSGRPYEQYF.

The chain employs TRBV18 and TRBJ1-2; D may be TRBD1 (6 bases). CDR3 length equals 13 residues. Germline CDR1 reads KGHSH; CDR2 reads LQKENI. V lost 3 bases and J lost 5, with 10 bases in between. The CDR3 loop reads CASSPTQGYGYTF. For the CDR3, the DNA is TGTGCCAGCTCACCTACCCAGGGGTATGGCTACACCTTC.

In this sample, this clonotype turned up many times. The V call is TRBV5-1, the J call TRBJ1-1; D is unresolved. V lost 1 base, J lost 1 base, and 5 bases lay in between. The V gene's germline CDR1 is SGHRS and CDR2 YFSETQ. The CDR3 is made up of 13 amino acids. CDR3 in amino acids: CASSLKTNTEAFF. CDR3 sequence (DNA): TGCGCCAGCAGCTTGAAGACGAACACTGAAGCTTTCTTT.

This clonotype was picked up a small number of times. The J gene is TRBJ2-2, the V gene TRBV20-1, with D unresolved. From germline, CDR1 is DFQATT and CDR2 SNEGSKA (reference sequence). The V end lost 6 bases, the J end lost 0 bases, and 14 bases lay between the germline ends. This CDR3 region has 15 residues. CDR3 DNA sequence: TGCAGTGCGCACAGTAGCCCCGCGAACACCGGGGAGCTGTTTTTT. Its protein is CSAHSSPANTGELFF.

The chain has TRBV12-3 or TRBV12-4 and TRBJ2-7; 7 bases line up with TRBD1. CDR3 size: 13 residues. The J segment lost 2 bases and the V segment lost 6 bases, leaving 4 bases of the junction unmatched. The CDR3 is CASSRQGPYEQYF. In DNA, the CDR3 is TGTGCCAGCAGCCGACAGGGCCCCTACGAGCAGTACTTC.

This clonotype was seen more than once but under ten times. J is TRBJ2-3 and V is TRBV9; D may be TRBD2 (6 bases). Germline V lookup: CDR1 SGDLS, CDR2 YYNGEE. Trimming took off 4 bases at V and 3 bases at J, with 15 bases between the two ends. The CDR3 extends over 15 amino acids. CDR3 in DNA: TGTGCCAGCAGCAAGTTAGCGGTCTCGACAGATACGCAGTATTTT. This codes for CASSKLAVSTDTQYF. Combining the CDR3 with reference TRBV9 and TRBJ2-3 gives the whole variable domain DSGVTQTPKHLITATGQRVTLRCSPRSGDLSVYWYQQSLDQGLQFLIQYYNGEERAKGNILERFSAQQFPDLHSELNLSSLELGDSALYFCASSKLAVSTDTQYFGPGTRLTVL.

The J gene is TRBJ2-2, the V gene TRBV5-1, with D possibly TRBD2 on 5 matching bases. Germline V gene sequence: CDR1 SGHRS, CDR2 YFSETQ. V was shortened by 4 bases and J by 8 bases, with 15 bases between the two germline ends. The CDR3 runs to 14 residues. The CDR3: CASSPTLAGGELFF. The CDR3 nucleotides are TGCGCCAGCAGCCCGACTCTAGCAGGTGGGGAGCTGTTTTTT.

With respect to this clonotype: This is likely a read error, given that the CDR3 carries no conserved phenylalanine or tryptophan at its end. The rearrangement links TRBV5-1 to TRBJ2-1; D uncertain. This CDR3 is built from 14 residues. Trimming pared 4 bases from V and 0 bases from J, leaving 8 bases between. Germline V CDR1 and CDR2: SGHRS, YFSETQ. CDR3 residues: CASSTQSSYNEQFI. CDR3 DNA sequence: TGCGCCAGCAGCACCCAGAGCTCCTACAATGAGCAGTTCATC.

Comment on this clonotype: The conserved phenylalanine or tryptophan normally closing the CDR3 is absent here, so this likely arose from a read error. The chain recombines TRBV5-6 with TRBJ1-6, with 10 bases identical to TRBD1. The V segment lost 4 bases and the J segment 8 bases; nucleotides outside the gene matches: 6. The length of the CDR3 is 15 residues. Germline CDR1 and CDR2: SGHDT and YYEEEE. CDR3 protein: CASSRYGTGDSPLHL. In DNA form, the CDR3 reads TGTGCCAGCAGCCGATACGGGACAGGGGATTCACCCCTCCACTTA.

In this sample, this clonotype turned up a few times. V gene TRBV12-3 or TRBV12-4 combines with J gene TRBJ1-1, with D maybe TRBD1 (5 bases). Between the trimmed V and J ends, which lost 7 bases and 4 bases, there was a span of 13 bases. CDR3 length equals 13 residues. The CDR3 is CASTRNGATEAFF. In DNA form, the CDR3 reads TGTGCCAGCACCCGAAATGGGGCCACTGAAGCTTTCTTT.

This clonotype was found a few times. The chain combines TRBV20-1 with TRBJ2-5; 15 nucleotides align to TRBD2. The CDR3 loop spans 16 amino acids. Germline V gene data show CDR1 as DFQATT and CDR2 as SNEGSKA (reference sequence). The ends lost 1 base at V and 5 bases at J; junction bases unmatched: 5. CDR3 DNA: TGCAGTGCTAGAGGGACTAGCGGGAGGGCCTACGAGACCCAGTACTTC. Translation: CSARGTSGRAYETQYF.

This clonotype was found many times. The chain recombines TRBV5-1 with TRBJ2-2, with 12 bases identical to TRBD2. V shed 4 bases and J 8 bases; nucleotides not matched to a gene: 6. CDR1 and CDR2 from the germline V gene are SGHRS and YFSETQ. The CDR3 totals 15 residues. CDR3 in amino acids: CASSPRLAGAGELFF. The CDR3 coding sequence is TGCGCCAGCAGCCCGCGACTAGCGGGGGCAGGGGAGCTGTTTTTT.

As to this clonotype: Sequence at one end of the junction differs from germline and may be a read error. The chain is built from TRBV2 and TRBJ2-3, with D possibly TRBD2 on 5 matching bases. The CDR3 spans 12 residues. Germline V gives CDR1 SNHLY, CDR2 FYNNEI. The CDR3 sequence: CASGEVRDTQNF. DNA of the CDR3: TGTGCCAGCGGAGAGGTTCGGGATACGCAGAATTTT.

The chain uses TRBV29-1 and TRBJ1-2; the D is unclear. Germline assignment: CDR1 SQVTM and CDR2 ANQGSEA. V was clipped by 7 bases and J by 5 bases, with 14 bases between them. The CDR3 totals 12 residues. CDR3 residues: CSGVRDRYGYTF. The CDR3 bases are TGCAGCGGTGTAAGGGATCGGTATGGCTACACCTTC.

Comment on this clonotype: A single base separates this from a much larger clone, so it may be a read error. The rearrangement joins TRBV29-1 to TRBJ2-5; 7 bases are a match to TRBD1. The germline CDR1 and CDR2 sequences are SQVTM and ANQGSEA. The CDR3 contains 13 residues. DNA for the CDR3: TGCAGCGCCCTTAGGGGGCTTGGGGAGACCCGGTACTTC. Protein product: CSALRGLGETRYF.

Points on this clonotype: One end of the junction varies from germline; a read error may be responsible. The chain combines TRBV12-3 or TRBV12-4 with TRBJ2-3, with 12 positions matching TRBD2. The CDR3 sequence is 15 residues long. CDR3 amino acids: CASRSSGRAIDTQYF. The CDR3 nucleotides are TGTGCCAGCAGATCTAGCGGGAGGGCCATAGATACGCAATATTTT.

This clonotype was detected many times. The chain combines TRBV7-2 with TRBJ1-2; perhaps TRBD1 as D (6 bases). Per the germline V gene, CDR1 is SGHTA and CDR2 is FQGNSA. There are 14 residues in the CDR3. The V end was cut by 1 base, the J end by 8 bases, with 14 bases between. The CDR3 sequence: CASSLGPDRRGYTF. CDR3 bases: TGTGCCAGCAGCTTAGGACCGGACAGAAGGGGCTACACCTTC.

This clonotype was recorded a few times. This sequence joins TRBV6-5 and TRBJ2-1; 8 nucleotides agree with TRBD2. V was clipped by 6 bases and J by 12 bases; unmatched bases: 19. The CDR3 runs to 16 residues. Germline values: CDR1 MNHEY, CDR2 SVGAGI. The CDR3 spells CASRSLLNMAGGGQFF. The CDR3 region has the DNA TGTGCCAGCAGATCCCTCCTAAATATGGCGGGAGGAGGGCAGTTCTTC.

This clonotype has at least ten counts. The chain combines TRBV5-1 with TRBJ1-6, with no clear D. The CDR3 spans 15 residues. Germline V gene lookup returns CDR1 SGHRS and CDR2 YFSETQ. V dropped 3 bases and J dropped 7 bases, with 14 bases sitting between them. The DNA of the CDR3 is TGCGCCAGCAGCTCGGGAGACGGGGAGAATTCACCCCTCCACTTT. This codes for CASSSGDGENSPLHF. Supplemented by reference TRBV5-1 and TRBJ1-6, the full variable domain reads KAGVTQTPRYLIKTRGQQVTLSCSPISGHRSVSWYQQTPGQGLQFLFEYFSETQRNKGNFPGRFSGRQFSNSRSEMNVSTLELGDSALYLCASSSGDGENSPLHFGNGTRLTVT.

This chain joins TRBV2 and TRBJ2-7; no reliable D call. Germline V gene sequence: CDR1 SNHLY, CDR2 FYNNEI. V lost 8 bases to trimming and J lost 5 bases, with 10 bases between them. The CDR3 spans 11 residues. CDR3 protein: CASGGSDEQYF. CDR3 sequence (DNA): TGTGCCAGCGGTGGAAGTGACGAGCAGTACTTC.

In its sample, this clonotype was seen a few times. This rearrangement joins TRBV5-1 to TRBJ2-2; 9 bases are a match to TRBD2. The ends lost 5 bases at V and 5 bases at J; junction bases unmatched: 10. The CDR3 has 16 amino acids. The germline gives CDR1 SGHRS, CDR2 YFSETQ. The DNA of the CDR3 is TGCGCCAGCAGGCCCGCGGGAGGGCCATGGACCGGGGAGCTGTTTTTT. Translation: CASRPAGGPWTGELFF.

The chain joins TRBV7-9 to TRBJ1-6; D is possibly TRBD1 (5 bases). Germline CDR1 SEHNR, CDR2 FQNEAQ (reference sequence). This CDR3 spans 14 amino acids. Trimming took 5 bases from V and 9 from J, leaving 14 bases between them. Here the CDR3 reads CASSRGERASPLHF. In DNA, the CDR3 is TGTGCCAGCAGCAGGGGTGAACGGGCTTCACCCCTCCACTTT.

This clonotype occurred many times. The chain recombines TRBV20-1 with TRBJ2-7; D unclear. CDR3 length: 12 residues. Germline V gene data show CDR1 as DFQATT and CDR2 as SNEGSKA (reference sequence). Trimming took off 8 bases at V and 2 bases at J, with 13 bases between the two ends. CDR3 nucleotide sequence: TGCAGTTCTCCTAGGATCCCCTACGAGCAGTACTTC. The encoded protein is CSSPRIPYEQYF.